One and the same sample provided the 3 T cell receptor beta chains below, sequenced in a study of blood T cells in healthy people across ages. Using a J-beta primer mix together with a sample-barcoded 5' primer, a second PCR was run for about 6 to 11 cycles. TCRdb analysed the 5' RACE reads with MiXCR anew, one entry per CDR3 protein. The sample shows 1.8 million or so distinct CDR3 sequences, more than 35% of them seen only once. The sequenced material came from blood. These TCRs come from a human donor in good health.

The CDR3 loop reads CASSVAGSGTDTQYF. CDR3 DNA sequence: TGTGCCAGCAGCGTAGCGGGGAGTGGCACAGATACGCAGTATTTT. The V call is TRBV9, the J call TRBJ2-3; TRBD2 is a possible D gene (5 bases). Deletions cut 0 bases from V and 1 base from J, with 9 bases between. CDR3 length equals 15 residues. Germline CDR1 and CDR2: SGDLS and YYNGEE. The variable domain in full, completed from reference TRBV9 and TRBJ2-3, reads DSGVTQTPKHLITATGQRVTLRCSPRSGDLSVYWYQQSLDQGLQFLIQYYNGEERAKGNILERFSAQQFPDLHSELNLSSLELGDSALYFCASSVAGSGTDTQYFGPGTRLTVL.

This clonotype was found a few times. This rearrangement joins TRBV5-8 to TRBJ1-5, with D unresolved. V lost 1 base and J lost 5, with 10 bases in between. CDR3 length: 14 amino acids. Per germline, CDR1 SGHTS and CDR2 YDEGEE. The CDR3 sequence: CASSLRGYDQPQHF. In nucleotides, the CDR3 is TGTGCCAGCAGCTTGAGAGGTTATGATCAGCCCCAGCATTTT.

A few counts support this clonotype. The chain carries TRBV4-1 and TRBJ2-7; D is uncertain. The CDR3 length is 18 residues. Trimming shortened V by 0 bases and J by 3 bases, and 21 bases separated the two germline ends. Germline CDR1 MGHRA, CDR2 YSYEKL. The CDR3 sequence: CASSQDAPHLKIFYEQYF. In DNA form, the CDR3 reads TGCGCCAGCAGCCAAGATGCCCCTCACCTAAAGATCTTCTACGAGCAGTACTTC.